The 8 T cell receptor beta chains below were found in one sample sequenced in a study of CD4+ T cells in melanoma. Here immunoSEQ multiplex PCR was the method, and the copy in TCRdb shows in-frame clones only, minus some. Here the sample spans 13,000 to 15,000 clones, 68% being singletons. Input material: cells from a culture (not recorded whether cultured in vitro). Receptor source: a human donor with melanoma.

The chain couples TRBV10-3 to TRBJ2-3; no definite D call. The CDR3 consists of 15 residues. Germline lookup yields CDR1 ENHRY and CDR2 SYGVKD. V shed 3 bases and J shed 2 bases, with 12 bases lying between them. DNA for the CDR3: TGTGCCATCAGTGAATCCGGGCGGAACACAGATACGCAGTATTTT. Translated, it gives CAISESGRNTDTQYF.

The chain recombines TRBV5-1 with TRBJ1-6; D unresolved. The CDR3 spans 15 residues. The V gene lost 0 bases and the J gene lost 8 bases, with 12 bases spanning the gap. The germline V gene has CDR1 SGHRS and CDR2 YFSETQ. Written as DNA, the CDR3 is TGCGCCAGCAGCTTGGGGGGAGGACCGGATTCACCCCTCCACTTT. Protein sequence: CASSLGGGPDSPLHF.

The genes are TRBV2 and TRBJ1-2; 7 bases match TRBD1. The CDR3 has 11 residues. Germline CDR1 SNHLY, CDR2 FYNNEI. The junction had 7 bases not matched to a gene; V was cut back by 7 bases and J by 11 bases. Here the CDR3 reads CASTLTGPYTF. CDR3 sequence (DNA): TGTGCCAGCACCCTGACAGGGCCTTACACCTTC. The whole variable domain, remainder taken from reference TRBV2 and TRBJ1-2, is EPEVTQTPSHQVTQMGQEVILRCVPISNHLYFYWYRQILGQKVEFLVSFYNNEISEKSEIFDDQFSVERPDGSNFTLKIRSTKLEDSAMYFCASTLTGPYTFGSGTRLTVV.

V is TRBV7-9 and J is TRBJ1-1; D may be TRBD1 (6 bases). Germline V gene sequence: CDR1 SEHNR, CDR2 FQNEAQ (reference sequence). The CDR3 has 14 amino acids. The ends were cut back, 1 base at V and 5 bases at J, with 11 bases in the middle. The DNA for the CDR3 is TGTGCCAGCAGCTTAGAAGGGGGGGTGACTGAAGCTTTCTTT. Translated: CASSLEGGVTEAFF.

This chain uses TRBV10-3 with TRBJ2-1, with no clear D. The CDR3 sequence is 16 residues long. Per germline, CDR1 ENHRY and CDR2 SYGVKD. V was pared by 0 bases and J by 3 bases, with 12 bases between. This chain's CDR3 is CAISESPDFGYNEQFF. The CDR3 bases are TGTGCCATCAGTGAGTCTCCTGATTTCGGCTACAATGAGCAGTTCTTC.

A few counts support this clone. This chain links TRBV19 with TRBJ1-2; D possibly corresponds to TRBD1 (5 bases). The V and J ends lost 3 bases and 3 bases respectively, with 20 bases between them. From germline, CDR1 is LNHDA and CDR2 SQIVND (reference sequence). There are 17 residues in the CDR3. This CDR3 is CASSMWDPRNLYYGYTF. The CDR3 bases are TGTGCCAGTAGTATGTGGGACCCGCGAAACCTATACTATGGCTACACCTTC.

The genes are TRBV7-8 and TRBJ2-7, with a weak D call TRBD2 (6 bases). The length of the CDR3 is 15 residues. V was clipped by 5 bases and J by 0 bases, with 14 bases between them. Per the germline V gene, CDR1 is SGHVS and CDR2 is FQNEAQ. The CDR3 loop reads CASSLEGWVSYEQYF. In nucleotides, the CDR3 is TGTGCCAGCAGCCTGGAGGGATGGGTCTCCTACGAGCAGTACTTC.

The chain employs TRBV29-1 and TRBJ2-7; 7 nucleotides line up with TRBD1. Trimming cost V 2 bases and J 3 bases; bases outside gene matches: 4. This CDR3 comprises 13 residues. Germline V gene data show CDR1 as SQVTM and CDR2 as ANQGSEA. The CDR3, as DNA: TGCAGCGTTGAAAGTAGACAGGGCTACGAGCAGTACTTC. This encodes CSVESRQGYEQYF.